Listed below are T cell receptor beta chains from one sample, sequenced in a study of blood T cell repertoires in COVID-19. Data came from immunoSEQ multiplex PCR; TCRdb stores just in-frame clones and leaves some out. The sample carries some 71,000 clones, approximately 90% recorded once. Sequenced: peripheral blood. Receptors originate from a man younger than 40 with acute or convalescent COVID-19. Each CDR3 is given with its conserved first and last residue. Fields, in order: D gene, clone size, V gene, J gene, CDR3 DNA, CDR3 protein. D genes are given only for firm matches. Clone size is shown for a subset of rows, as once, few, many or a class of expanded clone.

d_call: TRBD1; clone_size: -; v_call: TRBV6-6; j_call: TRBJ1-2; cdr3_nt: TGTGCCAGCAGTTACCAGGGGACAGGTTTTGGCGGCTACACCTTC; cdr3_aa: CASSYQGTGFGGYTF
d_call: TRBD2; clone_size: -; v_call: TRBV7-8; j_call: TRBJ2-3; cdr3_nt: TGTGCCAGCAGCTTAGTTAGCGGGGGAAGCACAGATACGCAGTATTTT; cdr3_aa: CASSLVSGGSTDTQYF
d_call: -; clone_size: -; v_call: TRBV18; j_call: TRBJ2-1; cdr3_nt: TGTGCCAGCTCGCGACAGGCCTCCATCCCCAATGAGCAGTTCTTC; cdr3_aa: CASSRQASIPNEQFF
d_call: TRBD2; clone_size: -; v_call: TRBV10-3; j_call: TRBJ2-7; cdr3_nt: TGTGCCATCAGTGAGTCCCCGAGTCGAGCAGCGGGAGTCTACGAGCAGTACTTC; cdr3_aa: CAISESPSRAAGVYEQYF
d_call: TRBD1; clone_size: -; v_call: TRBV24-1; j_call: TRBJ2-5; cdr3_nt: TGTGCCACCAGAGGACAGGGGGGTATGGAGACCCAGTACTTC; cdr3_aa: CATRGQGGMETQYF
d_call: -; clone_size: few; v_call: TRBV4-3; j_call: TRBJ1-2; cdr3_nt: TGCGCCAGCAGCCAAGACTTCAGGGAAAACGCCTATGGCTACACCTTC; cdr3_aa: CASSQDFRENAYGYTF
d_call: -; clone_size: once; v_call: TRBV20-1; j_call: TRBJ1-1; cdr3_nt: TGCAGTGCTGAGGTTAACACTGAAGCTTTCTTT; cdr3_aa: CSAEVNTEAFF
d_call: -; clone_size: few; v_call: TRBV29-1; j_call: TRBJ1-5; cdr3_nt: TGCAGCGTTGGACAGAATCCCAATCAGCCCCAGCATTTT; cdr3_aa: CSVGQNPNQPQHF
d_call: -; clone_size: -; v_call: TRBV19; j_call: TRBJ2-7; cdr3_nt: TGTGCCAGTAGTCCCGGGACACAGAGCTCCTACGAGCAGTACTTC; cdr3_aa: CASSPGTQSSYEQYF
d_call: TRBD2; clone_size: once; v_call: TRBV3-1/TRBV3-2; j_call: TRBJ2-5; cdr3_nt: TGTGCCAGCAGCCAAGCGAGGGGTGCTAGCGGGGGCAACTTC; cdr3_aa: CASSQARGASGGNF
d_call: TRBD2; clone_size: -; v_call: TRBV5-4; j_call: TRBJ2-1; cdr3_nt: TGTGCCAGCAGCGGGGGACTAGCGGGGGCCAAAAATGAGCAGTTCTTC; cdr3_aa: CASSGGLAGAKNEQFF
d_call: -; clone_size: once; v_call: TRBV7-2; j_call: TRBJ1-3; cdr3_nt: TGTGCCAGCAGCTTTACAGGCTCTGGAAACACCATATATTTT; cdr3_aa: CASSFTGSGNTIYF
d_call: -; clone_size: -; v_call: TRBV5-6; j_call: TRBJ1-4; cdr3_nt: TGTGCCAGCAGCTTGTCCCTTAATGAAAAACTGTTTTTT; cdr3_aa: CASSLSLNEKLFF
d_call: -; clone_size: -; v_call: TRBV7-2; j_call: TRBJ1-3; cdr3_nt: TGTGCCAGCAGCGTTAGGGGGATGACTGGAAACACCATATATTTT; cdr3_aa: CASSVRGMTGNTIYF
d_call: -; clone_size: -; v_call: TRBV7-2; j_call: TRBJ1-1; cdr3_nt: TGTGCCAGCATCTACCAGGGATATAGCACTGAAGCTTTCTTT; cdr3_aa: CASIYQGYSTEAFF
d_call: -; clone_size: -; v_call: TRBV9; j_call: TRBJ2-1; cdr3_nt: TGTGCCAGCAGCGCTCTGGGTACAGGGTCTCCCTTTACGAATGAGCAGTTCTTC; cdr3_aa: CASSALGTGSPFTNEQFF
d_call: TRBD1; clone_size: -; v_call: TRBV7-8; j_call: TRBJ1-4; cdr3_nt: TGTGCCAGCAGCTTGGTCACAGGGGGTAGTGAAAAACTGTTTTTT; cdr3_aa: CASSLVTGGSEKLFF
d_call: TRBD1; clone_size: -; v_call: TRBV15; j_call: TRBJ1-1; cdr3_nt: TGTGCCACCAGCAGAGGACAGGGAATCACTGAAGCTTTCTTT; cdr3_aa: CATSRGQGITEAFF
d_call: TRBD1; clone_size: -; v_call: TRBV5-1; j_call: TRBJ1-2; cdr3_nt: TGCGCCAGCAGTTCCACGACAGGGGATAGGCTTGGCTACACCTTC; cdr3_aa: CASSSTTGDRLGYTF
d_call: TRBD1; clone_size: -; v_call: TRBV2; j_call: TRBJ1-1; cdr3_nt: TGTGCCAGCAGTGGGGACAGGGAGAGTACTGAAGCTTTCTTT; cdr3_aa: CASSGDRESTEAFF
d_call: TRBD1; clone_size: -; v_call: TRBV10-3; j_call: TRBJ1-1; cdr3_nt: TGTGCCATAGGACAGGGCCTGTCTGAAGCTTTCTTT; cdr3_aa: CAIGQGLSEAFF
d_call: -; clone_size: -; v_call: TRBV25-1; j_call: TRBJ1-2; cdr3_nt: TGTGCCAGCAGTAGGGGCCCCGGGGGCTACACCTTC; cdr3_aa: CASSRGPGGYTF
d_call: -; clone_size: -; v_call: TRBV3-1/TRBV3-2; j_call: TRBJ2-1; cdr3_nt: TGTGCCAGCAGCACGGGGAATGAGCAGTTCTTC; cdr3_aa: CASSTGNEQFF
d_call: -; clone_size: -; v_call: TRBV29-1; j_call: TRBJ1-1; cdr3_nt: TGCAGCGTTCACGGGGTCGACACTGAAGCTTTCTTT; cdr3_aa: CSVHGVDTEAFF
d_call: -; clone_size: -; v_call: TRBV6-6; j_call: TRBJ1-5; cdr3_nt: TGTGCCAGCAGTTACGCAGTTAGCAATCAGCCCCAGCATTTT; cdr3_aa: CASSYAVSNQPQHF
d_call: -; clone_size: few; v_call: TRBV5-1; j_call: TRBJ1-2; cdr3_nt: TGCGCCAGCAGCTTGTACGGGGGAAGGGACTATGGCTACACCTTC; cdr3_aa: CASSLYGGRDYGYTF
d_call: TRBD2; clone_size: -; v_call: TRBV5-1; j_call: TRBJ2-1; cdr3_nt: TGCGCCAGCAAAGACGGGAGGGCCTACAATGAGCAGTTCTTC; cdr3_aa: CASKDGRAYNEQFF
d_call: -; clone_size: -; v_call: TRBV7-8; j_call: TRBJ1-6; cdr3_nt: TGTGCCAGCAGCTTAGTGAGCTCCTATAATTCACCCCTCCACTTT; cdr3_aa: CASSLVSSYNSPLHF
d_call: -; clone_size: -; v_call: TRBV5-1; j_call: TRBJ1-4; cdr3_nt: TGCGCCAGCAGCTTGGGACCAGGGACTAATGAAAAACTGTTTTTT; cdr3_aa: CASSLGPGTNEKLFF
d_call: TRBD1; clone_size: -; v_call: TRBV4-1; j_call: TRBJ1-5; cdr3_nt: TGCGCCAGCAGCCAAGAGTGGCAGGGGGCGGAGAGCAATCAGCCCCAGCATTTT; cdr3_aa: CASSQEWQGAESNQPQHF
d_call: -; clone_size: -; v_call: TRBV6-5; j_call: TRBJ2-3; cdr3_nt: TGTGCCAGCAGAAGAGGGGCGGGAAACACAGATACGCAGTATTTT; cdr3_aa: CASRRGAGNTDTQYF
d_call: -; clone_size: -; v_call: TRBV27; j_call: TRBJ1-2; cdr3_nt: TGTGCCAGCAGTGCCCTCGGGGGGAGAGGCTACACCTTC; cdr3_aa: CASSALGGRGYTF
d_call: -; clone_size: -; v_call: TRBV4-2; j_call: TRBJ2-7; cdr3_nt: TGTGCCAGCAGCCAAGAACCCCCTGCGGAGCAGTACTTC; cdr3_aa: CASSQEPPAEQYF
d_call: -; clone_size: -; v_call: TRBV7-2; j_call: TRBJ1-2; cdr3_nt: TGTGCCAGCAGCGTCAGGGGTTTAGTAGGTGGCTACACCTTC; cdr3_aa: CASSVRGLVGGYTF
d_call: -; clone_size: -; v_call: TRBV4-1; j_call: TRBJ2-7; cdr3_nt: TGCGCCAGCAGCCAGGGATCGGACAGACAATACGAGCAGTACTTC; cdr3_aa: CASSQGSDRQYEQYF
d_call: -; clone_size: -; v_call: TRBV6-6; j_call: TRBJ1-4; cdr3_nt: TGTGCCAGCAGTTACGGTGGGGGGGCGTATGAAAAACTGTTTTTT; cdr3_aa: CASSYGGGAYEKLFF
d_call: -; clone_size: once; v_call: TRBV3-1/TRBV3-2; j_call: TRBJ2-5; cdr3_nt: TGTGCCAGCAGCCAATCGGGGTCAGGGGCTGGGGGAGAGACCCAGTACTTC; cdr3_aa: CASSQSGSGAGGETQYF
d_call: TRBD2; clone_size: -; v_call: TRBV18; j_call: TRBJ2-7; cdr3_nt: TGTGCCAGCTCACAGACTAGCGGGAGCTACGAGCAGTACTTC; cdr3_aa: CASSQTSGSYEQYF
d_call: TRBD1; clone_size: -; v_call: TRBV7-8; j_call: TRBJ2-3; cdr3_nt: TGTGCCAGCAGCTTAGTGACAGGGCACCACACAGATACGCAGTATTTT; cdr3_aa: CASSLVTGHHTDTQYF
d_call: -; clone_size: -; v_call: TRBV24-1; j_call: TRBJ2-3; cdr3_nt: TGTGCCACCGGGGCGCAAAGCACAGATACGCAGTATTTT; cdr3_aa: CATGAQSTDTQYF
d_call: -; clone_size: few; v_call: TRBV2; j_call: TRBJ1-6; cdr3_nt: TGTGCCAGCAGTGAGGGCAGGGTGAATTCACCCCTCCACTTT; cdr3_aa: CASSEGRVNSPLHF
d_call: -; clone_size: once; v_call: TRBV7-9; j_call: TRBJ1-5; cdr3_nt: TGTGCCAGCAGCTTAGGGTCGGGGGGCGGACAGCCCCAGCATTTT; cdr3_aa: CASSLGSGGGQPQHF
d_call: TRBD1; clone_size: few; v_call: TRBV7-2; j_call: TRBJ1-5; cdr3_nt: TGTGCCAGCAGCTACTTATTGTGGACCGACAGGGGAGCGCAGCCCCAGCATTTT; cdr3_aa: CASSYLLWTDRGAQPQHF
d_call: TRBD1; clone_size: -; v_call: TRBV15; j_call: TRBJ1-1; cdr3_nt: TGTGCCACCAGCAGGGAACTCCGGGACAGATTTGAAGCTTTCTTT; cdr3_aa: CATSRELRDRFEAFF
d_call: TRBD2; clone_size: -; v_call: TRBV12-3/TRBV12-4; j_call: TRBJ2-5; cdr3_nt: TGTGCCAGCAGGAGCGGGGGGGTGGAGACCCAGTACTTC; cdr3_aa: CASRSGGVETQYF
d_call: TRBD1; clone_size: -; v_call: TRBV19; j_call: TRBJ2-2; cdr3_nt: TGTGCCAGTAGTAAAACAGGGGTGAACACCGGGGAGCTGTTTTTT; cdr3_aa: CASSKTGVNTGELFF
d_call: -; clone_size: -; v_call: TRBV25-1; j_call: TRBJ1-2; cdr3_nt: TGTGCCAGCAGTCGTACTACAGGATTCAACTATGGCTACACCTTC; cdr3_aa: CASSRTTGFNYGYTF
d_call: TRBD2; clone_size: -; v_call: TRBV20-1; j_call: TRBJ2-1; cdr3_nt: TGCAGTGCTAGTTCGAGGACTAGCGGGTTCGGGAATGAGCAGTTCTTC; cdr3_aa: CSASSRTSGFGNEQFF
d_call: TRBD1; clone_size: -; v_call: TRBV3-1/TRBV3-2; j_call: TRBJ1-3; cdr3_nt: TGTGCCAGCAGCCGGACACCTCGGACAGGGGCTGGAAACACCATATATTTT; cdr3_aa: CASSRTPRTGAGNTIYF
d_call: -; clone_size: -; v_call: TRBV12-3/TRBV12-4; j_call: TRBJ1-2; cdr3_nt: TGTGCCAGCAGTTCCCAGGGAAGTGGCTACACCTTC; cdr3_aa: CASSSQGSGYTF
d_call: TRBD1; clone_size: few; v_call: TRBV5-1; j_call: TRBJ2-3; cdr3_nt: TGCGCCAGCAGCACCCGACAGGGTTTGGATACGCAGTATTTT; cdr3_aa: CASSTRQGLDTQYF
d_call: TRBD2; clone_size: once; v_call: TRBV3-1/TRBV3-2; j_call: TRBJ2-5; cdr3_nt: TGTGCCAGCAGCCCCCCCGGGACTAGCGGGGGGTCAGGGACCCAGTACTTC; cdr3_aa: CASSPPGTSGGSGTQYF
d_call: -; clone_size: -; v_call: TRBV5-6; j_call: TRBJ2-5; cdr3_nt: TGTGCCAGCAGCCCGATCGCGGGAGAGACCCAGTACTTC; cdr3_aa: CASSPIAGETQYF
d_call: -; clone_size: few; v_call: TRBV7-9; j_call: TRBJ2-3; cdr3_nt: TGTGCCAGCACCGGACATGGGAGCACAGATACGCAGTATTTT; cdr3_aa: CASTGHGSTDTQYF
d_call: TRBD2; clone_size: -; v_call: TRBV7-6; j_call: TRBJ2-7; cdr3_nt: TGTGCCAGCAGCCGAGCACCGGGACTAGTAGCGTATGCGTCCGAGCAGTACTTC; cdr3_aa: CASSRAPGLVAYASEQYF
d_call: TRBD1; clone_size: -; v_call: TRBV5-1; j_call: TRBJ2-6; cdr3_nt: TGCGCCAGCAGCTTACAGGGGGCTGGGGCCAACGTCCTGACTTTC; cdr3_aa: CASSLQGAGANVLTF